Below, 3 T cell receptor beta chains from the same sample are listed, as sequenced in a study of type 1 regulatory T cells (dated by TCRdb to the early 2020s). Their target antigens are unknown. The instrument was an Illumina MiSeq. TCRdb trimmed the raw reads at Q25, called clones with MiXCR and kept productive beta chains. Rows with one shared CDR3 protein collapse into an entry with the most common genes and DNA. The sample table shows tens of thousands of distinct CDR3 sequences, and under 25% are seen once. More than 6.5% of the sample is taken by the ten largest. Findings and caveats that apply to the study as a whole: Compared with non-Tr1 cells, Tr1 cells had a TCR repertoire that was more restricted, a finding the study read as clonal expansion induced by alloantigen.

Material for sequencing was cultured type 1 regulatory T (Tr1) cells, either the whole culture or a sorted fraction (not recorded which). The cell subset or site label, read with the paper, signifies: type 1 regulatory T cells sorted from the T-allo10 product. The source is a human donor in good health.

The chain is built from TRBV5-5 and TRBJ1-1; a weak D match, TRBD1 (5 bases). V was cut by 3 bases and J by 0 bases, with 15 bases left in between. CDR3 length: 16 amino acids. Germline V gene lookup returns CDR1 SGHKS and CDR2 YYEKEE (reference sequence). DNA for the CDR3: TGTGCCAGCAGCTCTACCCCCTGGACACTGAACACTGAAGCTTTCTTT. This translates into CASSSTPWTLNTEAFF.

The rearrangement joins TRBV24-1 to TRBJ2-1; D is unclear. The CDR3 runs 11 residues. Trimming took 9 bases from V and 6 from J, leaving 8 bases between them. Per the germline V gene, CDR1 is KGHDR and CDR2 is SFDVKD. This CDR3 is CATEYGNEQFF. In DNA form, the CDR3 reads TGTGCCACCGAATATGGCAATGAGCAGTTCTTC.

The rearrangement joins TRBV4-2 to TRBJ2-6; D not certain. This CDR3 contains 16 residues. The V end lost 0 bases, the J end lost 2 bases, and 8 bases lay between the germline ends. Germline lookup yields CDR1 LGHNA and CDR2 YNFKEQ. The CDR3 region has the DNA TGTGCCAGCAGCCAAGATCGGCAGGCTGGGGCCAACGTCCTGACTTTC. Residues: CASSQDRQAGANVLTF.